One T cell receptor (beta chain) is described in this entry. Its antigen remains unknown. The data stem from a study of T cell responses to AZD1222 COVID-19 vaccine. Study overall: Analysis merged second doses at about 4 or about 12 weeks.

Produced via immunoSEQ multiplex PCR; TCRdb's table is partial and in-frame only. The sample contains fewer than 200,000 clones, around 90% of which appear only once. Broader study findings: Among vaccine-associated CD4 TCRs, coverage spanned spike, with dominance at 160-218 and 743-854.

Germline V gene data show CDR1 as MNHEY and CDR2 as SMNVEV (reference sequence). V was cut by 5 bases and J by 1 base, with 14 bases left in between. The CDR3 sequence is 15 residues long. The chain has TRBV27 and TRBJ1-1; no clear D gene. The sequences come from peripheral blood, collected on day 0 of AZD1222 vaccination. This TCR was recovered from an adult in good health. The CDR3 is CASSRPGSSNTEAFF. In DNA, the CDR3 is TGTGCCAGCAGTCGTCCCGGGTCCTCGAACACTGAAGCTTTCTTT.